Listed below are T cell receptor beta chains from one sample, sequenced in a study of blood T cell repertoires in COVID-19. Libraries were prepared by immunoSEQ multiplex PCR; TCRdb keeps only in-frame clonotypes and omits some of them. The table has some 310,000 clones, around 90% seen once. Sequenced material: peripheral blood. These receptors were collected from a woman aged 40 to 50 with COVID-19, enrolled during active disease. CDR3s include the opening cysteine and the closing phenylalanine or tryptophan. A D gene is named only where the DNA matches it firmly. Not every row has a clone size; where given, it reads once, few, many or a size class.

CDR3nt,CDR3aa,abundance,v_gene,d_gene,j_gene
TGTGCCAGCAGCGTAGATAGCGGGGGGCCAATTTCCACAGATACGCAGTATTTT,CASSVDSGGPISTDTQYF,.,TRBV9,TRBD2,TRBJ2-3
TGTGCCAGCAGCGTAGCTAGTACAGGGGAAACTGAAGCTTTCTTT,CASSVASTGETEAFF,.,TRBV9,TRBD1,TRBJ1-1
TGCGCCACCAGAGCGGGAGGGTTTTACGAGCAGTACTTC,CATRAGGFYEQYF,once,TRBV10-2,TRBD2,TRBJ2-7
TGTGCCAGCAGCTTGGTAAAGGGGCGAAAAGTACAAGAGACCCAGTACTTC,CASSLVKGRKVQETQYF,.,TRBV5-6,.,TRBJ2-5
TGTGCCAGCAGCTTAACAGGGCTAATTGGCTACACCTTC,CASSLTGLIGYTF,.,TRBV6-5,.,TRBJ1-2
TGTGCCACCAGCGGGACTAGCGGGAACACAGATACGCAGTATTTT,CATSGTSGNTDTQYF,.,TRBV15,TRBD2,TRBJ2-3
TGTGCCAGCAGTTTAGGAGGGAAAGCACCCCTCCACTTT,CASSLGGKAPLHF,.,TRBV27,.,TRBJ1-6
TGTGCCAGCAGCCAACGGGGGGTCGCGAACACTGAAGCTTTCTTT,CASSQRGVANTEAFF,once,TRBV3-1/TRBV3-2,.,TRBJ1-1
TGTGCCAGCAGCTTAGCTCCCCCCGGCGGGGAGCTGTTTTTT,CASSLAPPGGELFF,once,TRBV7-9,.,TRBJ2-2
TGTGCCAGCTCACCGGGCACGGAAAAACTGTTTTTT,CASSPGTEKLFF,few,TRBV18,.,TRBJ1-4
TGTGCCAGCAGTTACGGGCCTTCCTACGAGCAGTACTTC,CASSYGPSYEQYF,.,TRBV6-5,.,TRBJ2-7
TGTGCCAGTAGTACAAGACAGATAAACTATGGCTACACCTTC,CASSTRQINYGYTF,.,TRBV19,.,TRBJ1-2
TGTGCTAGCAGCTTAGCGCCGGGCTCTGGAAACACCATATATTTT,CASSLAPGSGNTIYF,.,TRBV7-7,.,TRBJ1-3
TGTGCCAGCAGCCAACAGACAGGGCCCGGTACGCAGTATTTT,CASSQQTGPGTQYF,.,TRBV6-2/TRBV6-3,TRBD1,TRBJ2-3
TGTGCCAGCAGCTTGTTCGGGGGACCCACCGGGGAGCTGTTTTTT,CASSLFGGPTGELFF,.,TRBV5-6,.,TRBJ2-2
TGTGCCAGCAGCCTCCACCAAAGCGGGGCGCGAGACACCGGGGAGCTGTTTTTT,CASSLHQSGARDTGELFF,.,TRBV28,TRBD2,TRBJ2-2
TGTGCCAGCAGCTTGGGGAGGGGTTTCATTCAGTACTTC,CASSLGRGFIQYF,.,TRBV5-6,.,TRBJ2-4
TGTGCCAGCAGCCCCTGGCCTGAAGCTTTCTTT,CASSPWPEAFF,.,TRBV11-2,.,TRBJ1-1
TGTGCCAGCAGCCTTAGGAGCTACAATGGAAACACCATATATTTT,CASSLRSYNGNTIYF,.,TRBV11-2,.,TRBJ1-3
TGTGCCAGCAGCTCCTCCGTAGGGACTAGCGGTTTCAGCTCCTACGAGCAGTACTTC,CASSSSVGTSGFSSYEQYF,.,TRBV5-5,TRBD2,TRBJ2-7
TGTGCCAGCAGCGTAGATGGGGGCTTCACTGAAGCTTTCTTT,CASSVDGGFTEAFF,.,TRBV9,.,TRBJ1-1
TGTGCCAGCAGAGACAGAATCCACAACTATGGCTACACCTTC,CASRDRIHNYGYTF,.,TRBV7-9,.,TRBJ1-2
TGCGCCAGCAGCGCGCGTCTTAGCACAGATACGCAGTATTTT,CASSARLSTDTQYF,.,TRBV4-1,.,TRBJ2-3
TGTGCCAGCAGCTTAGTAGCTGGGGGGACTGGCATTCAGTACTTC,CASSLVAGGTGIQYF,.,TRBV7-8,.,TRBJ2-4
TGTGCCAGCAGCGTAGGCCACGGACAGGGGAACACCGGGGAGCTGTTTTTT,CASSVGHGQGNTGELFF,.,TRBV9,TRBD1,TRBJ2-2
TGTGCTAGTGGTTTGGTAGGTAGCGGGGGGGCTAGCTCCTACAATGAGCAGTTCTTC,CASGLVGSGGASSYNEQFF,.,TRBV12-5,TRBD2,TRBJ2-1
TGTGCCAGTAGTACACAGGGGAGCGACGAGCAGTACTTC,CASSTQGSDEQYF,.,TRBV19,TRBD1,TRBJ2-7
TGTGCCAGCAGCTTGGAGGGGTCTCAGTCACCCCTCCACTTT,CASSLEGSQSPLHF,.,TRBV5-4,.,TRBJ1-6
TGTGCCAGCAGCCCCGTTCCACAGGGGGCCGGGGAGCTGTTTTTT,CASSPVPQGAGELFF,.,TRBV7-3,TRBD1,TRBJ2-2
TGTGCCAGCAGCTTTACAGGGGTCTACGAGCAGTACTTC,CASSFTGVYEQYF,.,TRBV7-2,TRBD1,TRBJ2-7
TGTGCCAGCAGAACGACAGGGTTGAACACCGGGGAGCTGTTTTTT,CASRTTGLNTGELFF,.,TRBV5-6,TRBD1,TRBJ2-2
TGTGCCAGCGCCTACGTTTTAGGGGCGCGCAATGAGCAGTTCTTC,CASAYVLGARNEQFF,.,TRBV7-6,.,TRBJ2-1
TGTGCCAGCAGTCCCTCCGGGACACCGAGCAATCAGCCCCAGCATTTT,CASSPSGTPSNQPQHF,.,TRBV27,.,TRBJ1-5
TGCGCCAGCAGCTCCCCGAGCGGGGATACGCAGTATTTT,CASSSPSGDTQYF,.,TRBV4-1,.,TRBJ2-3
TGTGCCAGCAGCTCACCAAGGGGGACCAGACATCACGCTTTCTTT,CASSSPRGTRHHAFF,.,TRBV11-2,.,TRBJ1-1
TGCAGCGTTGGACAGGGGGCGGATGGCTACACCTTC,CSVGQGADGYTF,.,TRBV29-1,TRBD1,TRBJ1-2
TGTGCCAGCAGCTTGGGCCCCTCCGAGCCACCGACAGATACGCAGTATTTT,CASSLGPSEPPTDTQYF,.,TRBV5-6,.,TRBJ2-3
TGTGCCAGCAGCCCGGGGGTCGCAACAGATACGCAGTATTTT,CASSPGVATDTQYF,.,TRBV7-2,.,TRBJ2-3
TGTGCCGGCCGGGAAAGACTAGCGGGGGACACCGGGGAGCTGTTTTTT,CAGRERLAGDTGELFF,.,TRBV5-4,TRBD2,TRBJ2-2
TGTGCCATCGGGGGCGCGGGAGGGCCGGGGAATGAGCAGTTCTTC,CAIGGAGGPGNEQFF,.,TRBV10-3,TRBD2,TRBJ2-1
TGTGCCTGGTTGGGGGCCAGGGCCACAGATACGCAGTATTTT,CAWLGARATDTQYF,.,TRBV30,.,TRBJ2-3
TGTGCCAGCAGTCTAACCGGGATAGCCAAAAACATTCAGTACTTC,CASSLTGIAKNIQYF,few,TRBV6-5,.,TRBJ2-4
TGTGCCAGCAGTGATATACAGGGGGATCAGCCCCAGCATTTT,CASSDIQGDQPQHF,few,TRBV6-1,TRBD1,TRBJ1-5
TGTGCCAGCAGTTACTCCCTCACCAACGGGGGAGCTTTCTTT,CASSYSLTNGGAFF,.,TRBV6-5,.,TRBJ1-1
TGTGCCAGCAGCCCCCAACCGGGACTGCTAAATGAAAAACTGTTTTTT,CASSPQPGLLNEKLFF,.,TRBV7-2,.,TRBJ1-4
TGTGCCAGCAGCCGTGACAGGGCAGGCAATGGCTACACCTTC,CASSRDRAGNGYTF,once,TRBV7-2,TRBD1,TRBJ1-2
TGTGCCAGCAGCCCTCTGGCGGGAGCCCGCTACGAGCAGTACTTC,CASSPLAGARYEQYF,.,TRBV27,TRBD2,TRBJ2-7
TGTGCCAGCAGCTTTTCGCGATCTTACCCGACAGGGAGGGAGACCCAGTACTTC,CASSFSRSYPTGRETQYF,.,TRBV7-9,.,TRBJ2-5
TGTGCCAGCAGCTTTGGGCCGGGACCCCGGGGGGCCTACGAGCAGTACTTC,CASSFGPGPRGAYEQYF,.,TRBV7-2,TRBD2,TRBJ2-7
TGTGCCAGCAGTTACTCTATCACTTACGAGCAGTACTTC,CASSYSITYEQYF,.,TRBV6-5,.,TRBJ2-7
TGTGCCAGCAGTTTCGCCGGGGAATACGAGCAGTACTTC,CASSFAGEYEQYF,.,TRBV6-5,.,TRBJ2-7
TGTGCCAGCAGCTTAGCGGTAGCGGGGGGATACAATGAGCAGTTCTTC,CASSLAVAGGYNEQFF,.,TRBV7-2,TRBD2,TRBJ2-1
TGCGCCAGCAGCCGTAAATGGGACGGAGGGGAAAAACTGTTTTTT,CASSRKWDGGEKLFF,.,TRBV4-3,.,TRBJ1-4
TGTGCCAGCAGCATAAGACTAGCGGGAGGGCTTACGGTGCAGTTCTTC,CASSIRLAGGLTVQFF,.,TRBV12-1,.,TRBJ2-1
TGTGCCAGCAGTGAACCCAGGGGGCGCTCCACTGAAGCTTTCTTT,CASSEPRGRSTEAFF,.,TRBV28,TRBD1,TRBJ1-1
TGTGCCAGCAGCCAAGGTGGACAGGGCAATCAGCCCCAGCATTTT,CASSQGGQGNQPQHF,.,TRBV3-1/TRBV3-2,TRBD1,TRBJ1-5
TGTGCCAGCAGCTTGGTTGGAGCAACCAAAAACATTCAGTACTTC,CASSLVGATKNIQYF,.,TRBV5-4,.,TRBJ2-4
TGTGCCAGTAGTCGACTAGCGGGGGGGCACTACGAGCAGTACTTC,CASSRLAGGHYEQYF,once,TRBV19,TRBD2,TRBJ2-7
TGTGCCAGCAGCTTAACAACAGGGAACACTGAAGCTTTCTTT,CASSLTTGNTEAFF,.,TRBV7-9,.,TRBJ1-1